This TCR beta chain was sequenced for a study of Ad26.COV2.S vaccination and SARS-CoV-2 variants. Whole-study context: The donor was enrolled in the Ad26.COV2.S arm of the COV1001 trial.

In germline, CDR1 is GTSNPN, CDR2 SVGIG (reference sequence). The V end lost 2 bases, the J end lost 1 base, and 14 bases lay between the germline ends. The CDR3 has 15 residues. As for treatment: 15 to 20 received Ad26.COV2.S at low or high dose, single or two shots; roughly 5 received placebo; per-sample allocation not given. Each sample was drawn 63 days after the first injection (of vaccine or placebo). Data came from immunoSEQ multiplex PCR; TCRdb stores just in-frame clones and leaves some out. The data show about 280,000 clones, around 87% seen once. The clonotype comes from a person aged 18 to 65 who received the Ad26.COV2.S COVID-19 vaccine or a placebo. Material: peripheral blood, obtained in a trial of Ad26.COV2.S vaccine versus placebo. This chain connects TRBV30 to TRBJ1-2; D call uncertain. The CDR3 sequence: CAWSRGRIHNYGYTF. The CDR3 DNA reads TGTGCCTGGAGTAGAGGGCGAATTCATAACTATGGCTACACCTTC. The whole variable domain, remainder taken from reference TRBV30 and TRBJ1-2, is SQTIHQWPATLVQPVGSPLSLECTVEGTSNPNLYWYRQAAGRGLQLLFYSVGIGQISSEVPQNLSASRPQDRQFILSSKKLLLSDSGFYLCAWSRGRIHNYGYTFGSGTRLTVV.